Given below is one TCR beta chain in context. Its antigen is still unknown. Clones were read by immunoSEQ multiplex PCR, and TCRdb kept only the in-frame ones, dropping some. The sample carries roughly 410,000 clones, 90% to 97% recorded once. Trimming shortened V by 8 bases and J by 2 bases, and 11 bases separated the two germline ends. In germline, CDR1 is MNHNS, CDR2 SASEGT. This CDR3 region has 13 residues. With CCR7-negative CD45RA+ TemRA cells, CD45RO+ cells were combined in CD8 memory. The data are from a study of shared clonotypes between healthy human individuals. Study-level findings and limits: When compared with the clonotypes that were shared by all four sorted-subset donors, the non-shared clonotypes turned out to have lower generation probabilities.

Source material: memory CD8+ T cells sorted from blood. The subset here: CD45RO+ cells pooled with CCR7-negative TemRA cells. The clonotype was recovered from a young man in good health. The chain has TRBV6-1 and TRBJ2-3; maybe TRBD2 (5 bases). Here the CDR3 reads CASRGLATDTQYF. The CDR3 DNA reads as TGTGCCAGCCGAGGGCTAGCCACAGATACGCAGTATTTT.